These T cell receptor beta chains were read from a single sample in a study of blood T cells in healthy people across ages. TCRdb processed the 5' RACE reads anew with MiXCR; each CDR3 protein has one entry. Among 750,000 to 1,000,000 distinct CDR3 sequences listed, roughly 29% were seen once. These same records also appear under a second study, on T cells of mothers and their children.

Sequenced material: blood. These receptors all come from a woman aged 40 to 50 in good health. CDR3s include the opening cysteine and the closing phenylalanine or tryptophan. The order of the fields is V gene, J gene, CDR3 protein.

>TRBV27|TRBJ2-7
CASSTDAYEQYF
>TRBV28|.
CTSSSPPGGEQYF
>TRBV28|TRBJ2-7
CASSLYTGNSYEQYF
>TRBV6-1|TRBJ2-7
CASSEGRTYEQYF
>TRBV10-3|TRBJ1-1
CAISDYGTGSGEAFF
>TRBV20-1|TRBJ2-1
CSATTTGGLGNEQFF
>TRBV9|TRBJ1-6
CASSARDRGTNSPLHF
>TRBV6-6|TRBJ2-5
CASTQAGGQYGQYF
>TRBV20-1|TRBJ2-7
CSARDLTSGGALYF
>TRBV28|TRBJ2-7
CASSQDGAYEQYF
>TRBV29-1|TRBJ1-1
CSVLVSNTEAFF
>TRBV6-5|TRBJ1-1
CASRVGGGEAFF
>TRBV7-9|TRBJ2-5
CASSLDSCETQYF
>TRBV7-2|TRBJ2-7
CASSRTEAYEQDF
>TRBV4-3|TRBJ2-1
CASSPQSWSYNEQFF
>TRBV7-9|TRBJ1-2
CASSNRDGYGYTF
>TRBV5-1|TRBJ1-6
CASSFLGEDNSPLHF
>TRBV7-2|TRBJ1-5
CASSLTTGPDQPQHF
>TRBV2|TRBJ1-6
CASSGPDRDNSPLHF
>TRBV5-1|TRBJ2-7
CASSPGTGGIYEQYF
>TRBV24-1|TRBJ1-2
CATSSGEGAGYGYTF
>TRBV7-9|TRBJ2-7
CASSSLEYEQYF
>TRBV6-6|TRBJ2-5
CASSYERLRETQYF
>TRBV29-1|TRBJ2-7
CSVGSGGYYEQYF
>TRBV7-2|TRBJ1-4
CASSLAGGGEKLFF
>TRBV27|TRBJ2-7
CASSRGQHYEQYF
>TRBV3-1|TRBJ1-5
CASSQVVGNHQPQHF
>TRBV7-3|TRBJ2-7
CASSLRAGRGEQYF
>TRBV3-1|TRBJ1-2
CAASRAEYGYTF
>TRBV20-1|TRBJ2-2
CSASFGAGELFF
>TRBV6-6|TRBJ1-4
CASSYGDSNEKRFF
>TRBV27|TRBJ1-5
CASSAIPPGASNQPQHF
>TRBV2|TRBJ1-2
CASGTGGGYTF
>TRBV19|TRBJ2-2
CASSIPGQGPTGELFF
>TRBV6-5|TRBJ1-6
CASSYSGRDSPLHF
>TRBV7-6|TRBJ2-1
CASSPGQGTGDEQFF
>TRBV4-1|TRBJ2-1
CASSQVGDNEQFF
>TRBV20-1|TRBJ2-7
CSARDKGPRGYEQYF
>TRBV11-2|TRBJ2-7
CASNLDYEQYF
>TRBV20-1|TRBJ2-2
CSARDPRGGNTGELFF
>TRBV7-9|TRBJ2-3
CASRISTDTQYF
>TRBV12-5|TRBJ2-3
CASGGEGDTQYF
>TRBV7-3|TRBJ2-5
CASSLGTGKETQYF
>TRBV5-1|TRBJ1-1
CASSPFDGDTEAFF
>TRBV7-3|TRBJ2-3
CASSFSSALDTQYF
>TRBV4-1|TRBJ1-4
CASSQIGGEKLFF
>TRBV27|TRBJ2-7
CASSVKRSYEQYF
>TRBV29-1|TRBJ2-2
CSVAVPTNTGELFF
>TRBV3-1|TRBJ2-1
CASSQGRQRAGEQFF
>TRBV28|TRBJ2-7
CASVDLGRSTYEQYF
>TRBV12-3/TRBV12-4|TRBJ1-1
CASSSTGVSEAFF
>TRBV7-2|TRBJ2-7
CASSLEGLAAYEQYF
>TRBV4-1|TRBJ1-1
CACSRGGTDTEAFF
>TRBV28|TRBJ1-3
CASSLHGSSGNTIYF
>TRBV6-6|TRBJ2-3
CASRSSRSFYTDTQYF
>TRBV2|TRBJ2-7
CASSEERSYEQYF
>TRBV4-1|TRBJ2-3
CASSQDLAGITDTQYF
>TRBV6-4|TRBJ2-3
CASSDSQGSDTQYF
>TRBV19|TRBJ1-5
CASSMGQRYQPQHF
>TRBV7-3|TRBJ2-1
CVSSSTGGYNEQFF